The clone carrying this TCR beta chain has at least ten counts. The antigen is undetermined. Germline loops: CDR1 SGHVS, CDR2 FNYEAQ. The CDR3 sequence is 18 residues long. V shed 3 bases, J shed 0 bases, and the junction held 8 bases outside the gene matches. TCRdb reprocessed the reads with MiXCR, giving one entry per CDR3 protein. The sample contains some 220,000 distinct CDR3 sequences, roughly 6.5% of which appear only once. The source of the sample is a study of T cell repertoires in cytomegalovirus infection. Findings and caveats of the study: HLA-C-restricted CMV-specific TCR beta clonotypes were dominant in the ex vivo response.

The origin of this receptor is a human donor in good health (CMV status not recorded). Some clones in this sample may be carry-over from other donors' samples. V gene TRBV7-6 combines with J gene TRBJ2-2; 9 positions agree with TRBD1. Source material: PBMCs. This chain's CDR3 is CASSFGTGQAANTGELFF. CDR3 bases: TGTGCCAGCAGCTTCGGGACAGGGCAAGCCGCGAACACCGGGGAGCTGTTTTTT.